This TCR beta chain was recovered during a study of OX40 agonist ivuxolimab in advanced cancers. Study summary: Prior anti-PD-1, anti-PD-L1 or anti-CTLA-4 therapy did not bar entry, and about 38% had some.

Germline V gene data show CDR1 as LNHDA and CDR2 as SQIVND (reference sequence). The CDR3 consists of 13 residues. Trimming took 7 bases from V and 6 from J, leaving 15 bases between them. Only in-frame clones appear in the TCRdb table, and some are missing; sequencing was by immunoSEQ multiplex PCR. The sample records about 36,000 clones, roughly 80% being singletons. The clonotype was recovered from an adult with an advanced solid tumor such as melanoma, head and neck, liver or kidney cancer. Sequenced here: CD4+ or CD8+ T cells sorted from blood, sampled in a trial of the OX40 agonist ivuxolimab. The J gene is TRBJ1-2, the V gene TRBV19; D perhaps matches TRBD1 (6 bases). The CDR3 region has the DNA TGTGCCAGTATGGCGAGATCAGGGGATGGCTACACCTTC. It yields the protein CASMARSGDGYTF.